Sequencing of this T cell receptor (beta chain) was carried out in a study of monozygotic twins with inflammatory bowel disease. Used for each TCR library was approximately 4,000 ng of total RNA. TCRdb reprocessed the 5' RACE reads and keeps a single row for each CDR3 protein, giving no DNA. The sample table sets out around 40,000 distinct CDR3 sequences. The germline gives CDR1 SGHRS, CDR2 YFSETQ. The CDR3 runs 15 residues. V is TRBV5-1 and J is TRBJ1-2; TCRdb calls TRBD1, which cannot be checked without DNA. The sample consisted of blood. The TCR was taken from a human donor with ulcerative colitis or Crohn's disease, or a healthy co-twin of an affected twin (not recorded which). CDR3 sequence: CASSPDRPANYGYTF.